This section outlines one T cell receptor beta chain sequence together with its context. These data originate in a study of control samples from healthy donors and cancer patients. Clones were read by immunoSEQ multiplex PCR, and TCRdb kept only the in-frame ones, dropping some. This repertoire shows approximately 210,000 clones, about 90% found once; its top ten account for 1.5% to 2%. Germline V CDR1 and CDR2: MNHEY, SVGAGI. The length of the CDR3 is 14 residues. J lost 3 bases, V lost 10 bases, and 9 bases had no gene match. This TCR came from a young man in good health. The sequenced material came from blood. This chain joins TRBV6-5 and TRBJ2-5, with 9 nucleotides matching TRBD2. The CDR3 region is CATHGAGGKETQYF. DNA of the CDR3: TGTGCCACGCACGGAGCGGGGGGAAAAGAGACCCAGTACTTC.